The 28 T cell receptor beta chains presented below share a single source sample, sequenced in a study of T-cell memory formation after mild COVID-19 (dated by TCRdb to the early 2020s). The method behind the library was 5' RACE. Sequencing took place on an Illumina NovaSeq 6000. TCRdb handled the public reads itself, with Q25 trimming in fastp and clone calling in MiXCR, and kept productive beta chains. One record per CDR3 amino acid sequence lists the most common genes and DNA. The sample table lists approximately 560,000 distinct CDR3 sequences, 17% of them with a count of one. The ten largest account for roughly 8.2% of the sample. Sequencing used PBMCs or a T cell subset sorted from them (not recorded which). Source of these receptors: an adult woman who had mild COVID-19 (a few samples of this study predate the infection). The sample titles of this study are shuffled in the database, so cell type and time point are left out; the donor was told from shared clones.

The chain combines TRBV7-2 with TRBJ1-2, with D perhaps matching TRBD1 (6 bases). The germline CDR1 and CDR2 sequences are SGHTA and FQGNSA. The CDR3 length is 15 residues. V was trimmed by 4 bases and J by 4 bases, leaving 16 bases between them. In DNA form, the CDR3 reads TGTGCCAGCAGCTCCCGGACAGTCGACCTCTATGGCTACACCTTC. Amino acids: CASSSRTVDLYGYTF.

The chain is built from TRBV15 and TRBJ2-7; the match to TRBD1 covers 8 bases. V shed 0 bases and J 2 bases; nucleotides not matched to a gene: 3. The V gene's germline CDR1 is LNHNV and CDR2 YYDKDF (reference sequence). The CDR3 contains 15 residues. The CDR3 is CATSRDRGQAYEQYF. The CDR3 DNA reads TGTGCCACCAGCAGAGATAGGGGACAGGCCTACGAGCAGTACTTC.

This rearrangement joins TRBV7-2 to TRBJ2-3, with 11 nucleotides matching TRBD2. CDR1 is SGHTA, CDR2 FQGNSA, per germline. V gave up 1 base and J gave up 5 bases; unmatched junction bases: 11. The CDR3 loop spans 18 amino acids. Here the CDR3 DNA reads TGTGCCAGCAGCTTAGAGTGGCCTAGCGGGAGGAGTATAGATACGCAGTATTTT. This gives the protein CASSLEWPSGRSIDTQYF.

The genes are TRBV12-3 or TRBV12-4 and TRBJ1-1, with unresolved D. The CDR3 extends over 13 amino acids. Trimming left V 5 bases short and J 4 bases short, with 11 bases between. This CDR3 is CASSILGGTEAFF. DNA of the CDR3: TGTGCCAGCAGTATTCTGGGAGGCACTGAAGCTTTCTTT.

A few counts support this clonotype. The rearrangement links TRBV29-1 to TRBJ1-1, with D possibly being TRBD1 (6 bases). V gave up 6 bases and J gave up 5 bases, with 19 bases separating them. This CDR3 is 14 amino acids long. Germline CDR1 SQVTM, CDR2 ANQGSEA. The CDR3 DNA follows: TGCAGCGTATTGACAGGAGAAAGGGGGACTGAAGCTTTCTTT. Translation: CSVLTGERGTEAFF.

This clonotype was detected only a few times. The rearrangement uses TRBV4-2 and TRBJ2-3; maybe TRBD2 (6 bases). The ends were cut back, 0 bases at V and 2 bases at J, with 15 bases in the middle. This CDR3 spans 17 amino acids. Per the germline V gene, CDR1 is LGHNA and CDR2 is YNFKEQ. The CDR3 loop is CASSQEEDSGLTDTQYF. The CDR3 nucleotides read TGTGCCAGCAGCCAAGAGGAGGATAGCGGACTCACAGATACGCAGTATTTT.

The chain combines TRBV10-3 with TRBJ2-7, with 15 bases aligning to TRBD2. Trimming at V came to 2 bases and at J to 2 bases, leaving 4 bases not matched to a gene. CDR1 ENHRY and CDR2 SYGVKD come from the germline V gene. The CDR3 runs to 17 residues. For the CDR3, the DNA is TGTGCCATCAGTGAGATCGGGACTAGCGGGAGGCCCTACGAGCAGTACTTC. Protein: CAISEIGTSGRPYEQYF.

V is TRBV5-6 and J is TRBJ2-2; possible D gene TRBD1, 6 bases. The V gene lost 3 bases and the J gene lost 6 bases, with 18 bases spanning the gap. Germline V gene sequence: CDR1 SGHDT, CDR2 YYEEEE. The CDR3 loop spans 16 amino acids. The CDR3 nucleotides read TGTGCCAGCAGCTCTCCGGGACATTCCTACCCCGGGGAGCTGTTTTTT. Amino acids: CASSSPGHSYPGELFF. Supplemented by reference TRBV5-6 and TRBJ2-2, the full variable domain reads DAGVTQSPTHLIKTRGQQVTLRCSPKSGHDTVSWYQQALGQGPQFIFQYYEEEERQRGNFPDRFSGHQFPNYSSELNVNALLLGDSALYLCASSSPGHSYPGELFFGEGSRLTVL.

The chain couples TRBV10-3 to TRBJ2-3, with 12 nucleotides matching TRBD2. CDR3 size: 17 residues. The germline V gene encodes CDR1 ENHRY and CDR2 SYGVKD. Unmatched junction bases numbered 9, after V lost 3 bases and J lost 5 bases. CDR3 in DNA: TGTGCCATCAGTGATCGATCTAGCGGGAGGGCCCTAGATACGCAGTATTTT. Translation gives CAISDRSSGRALDTQYF.

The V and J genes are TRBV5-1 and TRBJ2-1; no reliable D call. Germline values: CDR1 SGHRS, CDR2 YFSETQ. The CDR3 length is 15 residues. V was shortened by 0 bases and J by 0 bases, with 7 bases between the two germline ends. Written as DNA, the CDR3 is TGCGCCAGCAGCTTGGCTTCGAGCTCCTACAATGAGCAGTTCTTC. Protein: CASSLASSSYNEQFF.

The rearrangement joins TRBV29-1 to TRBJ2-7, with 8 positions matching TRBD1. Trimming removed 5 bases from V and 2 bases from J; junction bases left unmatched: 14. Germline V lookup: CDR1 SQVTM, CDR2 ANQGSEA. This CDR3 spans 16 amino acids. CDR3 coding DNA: TGCAGCGTTCTTAGGACAGGGAAAAGAGGGACCTACGAGCAGTACTTC. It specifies CSVLRTGKRGTYEQYF.

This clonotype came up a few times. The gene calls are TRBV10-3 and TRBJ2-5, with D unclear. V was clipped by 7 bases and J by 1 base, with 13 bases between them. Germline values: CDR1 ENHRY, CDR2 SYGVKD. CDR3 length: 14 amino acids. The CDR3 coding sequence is TGTGCCATCAACCGCGACACCCTCCAAGAGACCCAGTACTTC. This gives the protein CAINRDTLQETQYF.

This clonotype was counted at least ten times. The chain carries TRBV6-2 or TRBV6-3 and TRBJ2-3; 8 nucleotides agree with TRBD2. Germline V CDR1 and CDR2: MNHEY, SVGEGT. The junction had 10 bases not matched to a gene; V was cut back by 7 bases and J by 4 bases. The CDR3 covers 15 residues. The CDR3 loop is CASNRLASQSDTQYF. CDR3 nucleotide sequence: TGTGCCAGCAACCGACTAGCGTCTCAATCAGATACGCAGTATTTT.

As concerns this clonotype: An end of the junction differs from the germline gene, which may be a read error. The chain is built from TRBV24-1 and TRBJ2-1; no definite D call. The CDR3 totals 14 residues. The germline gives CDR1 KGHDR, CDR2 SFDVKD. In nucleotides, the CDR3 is TGTGCCACCAGTGGGGCTGCAGAGCGAAATGAGCAGTCCTTC. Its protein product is CATSGAAERNEQSF.

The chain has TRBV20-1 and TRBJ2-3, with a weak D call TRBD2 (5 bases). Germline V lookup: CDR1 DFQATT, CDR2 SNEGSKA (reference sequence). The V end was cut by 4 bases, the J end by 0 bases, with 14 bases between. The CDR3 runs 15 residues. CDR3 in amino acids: CSAISIALSTDTQYF. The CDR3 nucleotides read TGCAGTGCTATCTCAATAGCGCTAAGCACAGATACGCAGTATTTT.

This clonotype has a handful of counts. CDR3 amino acids: CASSSGPTGTLHF. The CDR3 bases are TGTGCCAGCAGTTCCGGACCTACAGGAACCCTCCACTTT. J is TRBJ1-6 and V is TRBV12-3 or TRBV12-4; D might be TRBD1 (5 bases). The CDR3 loop spans 13 amino acids. The germline V and J ends were trimmed by 4 bases and 14 bases, with 15 bases remaining between them.

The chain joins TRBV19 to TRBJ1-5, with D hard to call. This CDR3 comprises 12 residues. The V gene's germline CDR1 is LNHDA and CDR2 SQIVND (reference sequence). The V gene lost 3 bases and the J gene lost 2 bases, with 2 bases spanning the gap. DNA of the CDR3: TGTGCCAGTAGTATGCGCAATCAGCCCCAGCATTTT. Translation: CASSMRNQPQHF.

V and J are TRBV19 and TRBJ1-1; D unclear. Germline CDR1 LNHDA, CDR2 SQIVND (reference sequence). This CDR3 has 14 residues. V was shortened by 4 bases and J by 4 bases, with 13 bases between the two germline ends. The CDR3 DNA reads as TGTGCCAGTAGTACCCCTGTAATATCCACTGAAGCTTTCTTT. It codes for CASSTPVISTEAFF.

DNA of the CDR3: TGCGCCAGCAGCTTGGGTAGCGGGAGATCGTACGAGCAGTACTTC. The encoded protein is CASSLGSGRSYEQYF. The chain employs TRBV5-1 and TRBJ2-7; 9 positions agree with TRBD2. The CDR3 loop spans 15 amino acids. Germline V gene lookup returns CDR1 SGHRS and CDR2 YFSETQ. V dropped 0 bases and J dropped 4; count of bases not matched to a gene: 5.

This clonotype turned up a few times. The CDR3 loop is CASSLVGGRRTEAFF. CDR3 sequence (DNA): TGCGCCAGCAGCTTGGTAGGGGGTCGGAGGACTGAAGCTTTCTTT. The chain employs TRBV5-1 and TRBJ1-1; possibly TRBD1 for D (6 bases). Germline V CDR1 and CDR2: SGHRS, YFSETQ. Trimming cost V 0 bases and J 5 bases, with 14 bases left between them. This CDR3 is 15 amino acids long.

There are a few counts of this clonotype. The CDR3 nucleotides read TGTGCCAGCTCGAGACCTGCCGCCGGGGAGCTGTTTTTT. The encoded protein is CASSRPAAGELFF. The rearrangement uses TRBV6-1 and TRBJ2-2; D is undetermined. Germline loops: CDR1 MNHNS, CDR2 SASEGT. Trimming took 8 bases from V and 6 from J, leaving 13 bases between them. This CDR3 is 13 amino acids long.

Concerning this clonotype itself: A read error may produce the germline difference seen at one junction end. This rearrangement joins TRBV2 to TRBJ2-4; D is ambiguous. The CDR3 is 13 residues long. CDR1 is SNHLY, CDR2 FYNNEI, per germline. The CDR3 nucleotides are TGTGCCAGCAGGGAAGTCGGTTGGGACATTCAGTACTTC. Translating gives CASREVGWDIQYF.

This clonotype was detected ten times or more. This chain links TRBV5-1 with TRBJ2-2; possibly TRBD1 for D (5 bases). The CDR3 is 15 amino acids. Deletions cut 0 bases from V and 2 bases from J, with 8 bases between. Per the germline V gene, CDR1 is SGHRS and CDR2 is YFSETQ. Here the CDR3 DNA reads TGCGCCAGCAGCTTGGTCGGACAAAACACCGGGGAGCTGTTTTTT. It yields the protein CASSLVGQNTGELFF.

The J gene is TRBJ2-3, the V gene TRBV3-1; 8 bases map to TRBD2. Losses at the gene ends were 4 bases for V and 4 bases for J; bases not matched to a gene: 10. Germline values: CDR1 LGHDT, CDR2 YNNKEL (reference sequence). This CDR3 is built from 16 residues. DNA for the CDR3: TGTGCCAGCAGCCCGCACAAGCGGGAGACCCCAGATACGCAGTATTTT. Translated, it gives CASSPHKRETPDTQYF.

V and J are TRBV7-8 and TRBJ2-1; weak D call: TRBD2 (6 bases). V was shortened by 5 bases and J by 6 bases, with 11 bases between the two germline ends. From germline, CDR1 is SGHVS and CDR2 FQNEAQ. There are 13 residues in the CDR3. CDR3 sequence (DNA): TGTGCCAGCAGCGGGGACTCGTTCAATGAGCAGTTCTTC. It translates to CASSGDSFNEQFF.

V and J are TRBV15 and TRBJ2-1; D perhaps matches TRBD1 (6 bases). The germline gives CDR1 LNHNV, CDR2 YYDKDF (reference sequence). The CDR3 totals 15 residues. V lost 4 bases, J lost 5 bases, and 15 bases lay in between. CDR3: CATSTRQAIDNEQFF. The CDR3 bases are TGTGCCACCAGCACGCGACAGGCGATCGACAATGAGCAGTTCTTC.

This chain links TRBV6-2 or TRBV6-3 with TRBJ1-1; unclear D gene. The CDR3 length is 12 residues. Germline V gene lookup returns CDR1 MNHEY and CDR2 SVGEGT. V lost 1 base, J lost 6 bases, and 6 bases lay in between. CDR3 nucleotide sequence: TGTGCCAGCAGTTACTTCCCAGCTGAAGCTTTCTTT. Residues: CASSYFPAEAFF.

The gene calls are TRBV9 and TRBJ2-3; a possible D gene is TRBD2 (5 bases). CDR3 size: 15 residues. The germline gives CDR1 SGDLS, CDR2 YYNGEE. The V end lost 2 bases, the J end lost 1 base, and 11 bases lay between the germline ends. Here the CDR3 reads CASSVPAGGTDTQYF. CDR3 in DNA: TGTGCCAGCAGCGTCCCGGCGGGTGGCACAGATACGCAGTATTTT.